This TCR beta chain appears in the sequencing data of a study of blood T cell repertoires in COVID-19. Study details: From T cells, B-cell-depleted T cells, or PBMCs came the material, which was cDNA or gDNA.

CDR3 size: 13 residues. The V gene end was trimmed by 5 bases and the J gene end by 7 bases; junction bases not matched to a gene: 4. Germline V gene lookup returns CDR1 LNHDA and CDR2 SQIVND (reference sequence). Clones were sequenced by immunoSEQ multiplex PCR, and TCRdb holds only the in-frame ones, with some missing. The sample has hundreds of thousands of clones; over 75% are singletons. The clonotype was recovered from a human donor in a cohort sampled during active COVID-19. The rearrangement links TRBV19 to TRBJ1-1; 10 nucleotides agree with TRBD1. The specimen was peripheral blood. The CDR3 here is CASSARDRGEAFF. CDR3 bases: TGTGCCAGTAGTGCCCGGGACAGGGGTGAAGCTTTCTTT.